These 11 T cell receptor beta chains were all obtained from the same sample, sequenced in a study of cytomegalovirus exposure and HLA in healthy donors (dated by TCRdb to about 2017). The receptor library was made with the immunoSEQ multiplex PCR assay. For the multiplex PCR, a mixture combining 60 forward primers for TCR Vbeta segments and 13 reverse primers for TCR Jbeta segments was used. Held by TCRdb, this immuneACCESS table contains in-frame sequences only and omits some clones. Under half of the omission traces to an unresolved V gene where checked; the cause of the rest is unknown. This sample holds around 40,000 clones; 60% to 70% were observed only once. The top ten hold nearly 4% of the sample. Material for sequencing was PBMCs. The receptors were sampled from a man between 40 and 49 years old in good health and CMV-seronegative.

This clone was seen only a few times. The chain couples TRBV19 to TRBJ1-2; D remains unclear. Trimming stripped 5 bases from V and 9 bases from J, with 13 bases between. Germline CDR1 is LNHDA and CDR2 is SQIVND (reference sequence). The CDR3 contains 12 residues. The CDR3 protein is CASSSWSISYTF. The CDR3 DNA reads TGTGCCAGTAGTTCCTGGAGCATAAGCTACACCTTC.

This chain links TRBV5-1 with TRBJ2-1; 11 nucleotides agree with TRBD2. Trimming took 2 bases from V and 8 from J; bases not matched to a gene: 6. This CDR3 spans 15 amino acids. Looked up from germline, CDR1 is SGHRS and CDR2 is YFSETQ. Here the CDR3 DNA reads TGCGCCAGCAGCTTTGGTAGCGGGGGGGGGTATGAGCAGTTCTTC. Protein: CASSFGSGGGYEQFF.

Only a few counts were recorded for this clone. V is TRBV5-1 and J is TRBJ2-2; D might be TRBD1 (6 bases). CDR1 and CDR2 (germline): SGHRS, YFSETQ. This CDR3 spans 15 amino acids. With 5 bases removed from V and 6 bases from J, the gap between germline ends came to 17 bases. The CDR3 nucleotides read TGCGCCAGCAGTCGTTCCACAGGGAGTGCCGGGGAGCTGTTTTTT. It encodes CASSRSTGSAGELFF.

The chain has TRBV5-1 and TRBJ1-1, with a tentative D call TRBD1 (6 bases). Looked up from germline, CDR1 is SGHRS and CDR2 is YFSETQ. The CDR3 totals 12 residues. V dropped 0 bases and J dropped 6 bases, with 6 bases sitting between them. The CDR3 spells CASSLEGAEAFF. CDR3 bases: TGCGCCAGCAGCTTGGAGGGGGCTGAAGCTTTCTTT. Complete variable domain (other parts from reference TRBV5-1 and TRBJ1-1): KAGVTQTPRYLIKTRGQQVTLSCSPISGHRSVSWYQQTPGQGLQFLFEYFSETQRNKGNFPGRFSGRQFSNSRSEMNVSTLELGDSALYLCASSLEGAEAFFGQGTRLTVV.

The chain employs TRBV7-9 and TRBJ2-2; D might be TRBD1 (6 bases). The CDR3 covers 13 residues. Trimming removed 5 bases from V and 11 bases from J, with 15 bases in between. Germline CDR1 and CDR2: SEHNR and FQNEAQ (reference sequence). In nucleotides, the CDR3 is TGTGCCAGCAGCGCCCGCAGGGGAGTAGAGCTGTTTTTT. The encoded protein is CASSARRGVELFF.

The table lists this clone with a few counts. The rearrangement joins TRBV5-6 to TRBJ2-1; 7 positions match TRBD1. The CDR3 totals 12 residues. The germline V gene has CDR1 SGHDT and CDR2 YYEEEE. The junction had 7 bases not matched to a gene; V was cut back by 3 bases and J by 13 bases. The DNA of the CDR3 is TGTGCCAGCAGCTCGCAGGGGGACAATCAGTTCTTC. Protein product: CASSSQGDNQFF.

The CDR3 nucleotides read TGTGCCAGCAGTTACTCCAGTAACAATCAGCCCCAGCATTTT. This gives the protein CASSYSSNNQPQHF. The chain joins TRBV6-5 to TRBJ1-5; D not certain. V dropped 0 bases and J dropped 3 bases, with 6 bases sitting between them. The length of the CDR3 is 14 residues. CDR1 is MNHEY, CDR2 SVGAGI, per germline.

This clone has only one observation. The CDR3 region is CASSETSGFHEQYF. DNA of the CDR3: TGTGCCAGCAGTGAAACATCGGGATTCCACGAGCAGTACTTC. V and J are TRBV2 and TRBJ2-7; D is perhaps TRBD2 (5 bases). V gave up 2 bases and J gave up 5 bases, with 13 bases separating them. The CDR3 is 14 residues long. In germline, CDR1 is SNHLY, CDR2 FYNNEI.

CDR3 in amino acids: CASSYQSGEQYF. The CDR3, as DNA: TGTGCCAGCAGTTACCAGTCGGGCGAGCAGTACTTC. This chain joins TRBV6-5 and TRBJ2-7, with D unclear. CDR3 length: 12 amino acids. Germline assignment: CDR1 MNHEY and CDR2 SVGAGI. Trimming shortened V by 2 bases and J by 6 bases, and 8 bases separated the two germline ends.

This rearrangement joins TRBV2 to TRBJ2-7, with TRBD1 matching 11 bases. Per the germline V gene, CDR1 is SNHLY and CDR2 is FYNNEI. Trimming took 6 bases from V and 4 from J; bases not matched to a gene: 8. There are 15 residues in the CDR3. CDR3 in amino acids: CASRPLGQGAYEQYF. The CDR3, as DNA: TGTGCCAGCAGACCCCTCGGACAGGGGGCTTACGAGCAGTACTTC.

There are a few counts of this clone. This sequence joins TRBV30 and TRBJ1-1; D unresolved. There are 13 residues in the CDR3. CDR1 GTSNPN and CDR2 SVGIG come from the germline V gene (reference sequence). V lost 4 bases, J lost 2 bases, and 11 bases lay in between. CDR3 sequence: CAWKRGVNTEAFF. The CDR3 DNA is TGTGCCTGGAAGCGGGGTGTTAACACTGAAGCTTTCTTT. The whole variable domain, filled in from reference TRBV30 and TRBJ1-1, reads SQTIHQWPATLVQPVGSPLSLECTVEGTSNPNLYWYRQAAGRGLQLLFYSVGIGQISSEVPQNLSASRPQDRQFILSSKKLLLSDSGFYLCAWKRGVNTEAFFGQGTRLTVV.